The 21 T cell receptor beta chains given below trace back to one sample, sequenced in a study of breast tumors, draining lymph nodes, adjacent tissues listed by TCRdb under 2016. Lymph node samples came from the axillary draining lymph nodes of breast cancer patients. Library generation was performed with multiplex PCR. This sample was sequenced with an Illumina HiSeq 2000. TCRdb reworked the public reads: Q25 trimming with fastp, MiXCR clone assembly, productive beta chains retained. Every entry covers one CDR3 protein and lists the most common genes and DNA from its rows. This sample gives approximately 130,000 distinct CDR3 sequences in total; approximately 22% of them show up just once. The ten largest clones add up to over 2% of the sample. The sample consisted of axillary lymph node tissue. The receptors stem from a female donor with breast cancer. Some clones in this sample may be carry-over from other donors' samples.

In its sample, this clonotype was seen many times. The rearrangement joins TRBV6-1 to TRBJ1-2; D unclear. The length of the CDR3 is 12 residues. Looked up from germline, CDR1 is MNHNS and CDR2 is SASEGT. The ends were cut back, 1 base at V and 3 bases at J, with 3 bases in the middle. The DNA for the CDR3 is TGTGCCAGCAGTGAAGGCGACTATGGCTACACCTTC. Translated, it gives CASSEGDYGYTF.

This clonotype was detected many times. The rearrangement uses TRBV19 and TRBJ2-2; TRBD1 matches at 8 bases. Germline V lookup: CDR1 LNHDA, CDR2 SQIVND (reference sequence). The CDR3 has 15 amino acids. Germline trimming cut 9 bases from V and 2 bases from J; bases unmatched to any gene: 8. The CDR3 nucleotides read TGTGCCAGCCGCACAGGGGGGACTAACACCGGGGAGCTGTTTTTT. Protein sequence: CASRTGGTNTGELFF.

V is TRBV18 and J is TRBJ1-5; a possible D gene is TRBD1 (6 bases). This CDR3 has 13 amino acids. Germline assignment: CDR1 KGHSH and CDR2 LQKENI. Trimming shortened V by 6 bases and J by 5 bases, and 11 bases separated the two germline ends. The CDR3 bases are TGTGCCAGCTCTAGGGGGTCTGATCAGCCCCAGCATTTT. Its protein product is CASSRGSDQPQHF.

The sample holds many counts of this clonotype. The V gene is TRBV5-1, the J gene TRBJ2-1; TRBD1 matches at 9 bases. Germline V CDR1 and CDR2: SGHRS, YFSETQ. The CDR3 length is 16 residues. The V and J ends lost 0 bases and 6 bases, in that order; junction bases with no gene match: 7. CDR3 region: CASSLATGGAINEQFF. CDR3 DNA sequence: TGCGCCAGCAGCTTGGCCACAGGGGGCGCAATCAATGAGCAGTTCTTC.

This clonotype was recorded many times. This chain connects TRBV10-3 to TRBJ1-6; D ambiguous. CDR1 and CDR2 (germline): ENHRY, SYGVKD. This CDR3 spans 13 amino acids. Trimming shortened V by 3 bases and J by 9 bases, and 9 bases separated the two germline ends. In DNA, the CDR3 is TGTGCCATCAGTGAAGCGGTCGGTTCACCCCTCCACTTT. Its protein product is CAISEAVGSPLHF.

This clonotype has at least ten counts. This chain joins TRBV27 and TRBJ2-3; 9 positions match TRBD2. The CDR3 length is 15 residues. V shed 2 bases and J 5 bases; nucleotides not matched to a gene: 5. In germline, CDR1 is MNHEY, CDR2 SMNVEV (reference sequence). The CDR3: CASSLAGGSVDTQYF. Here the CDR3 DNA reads TGTGCCAGCAGTTTAGCGGGAGGGTCCGTAGATACGCAGTATTTT.

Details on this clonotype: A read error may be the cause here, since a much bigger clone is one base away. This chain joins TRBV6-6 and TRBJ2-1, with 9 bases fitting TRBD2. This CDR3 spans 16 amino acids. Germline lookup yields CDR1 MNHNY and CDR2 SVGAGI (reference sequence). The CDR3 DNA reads TGTGCCAACAGTTACTCGGGCGGGAGGGCCGGTAATGAGCAGTTCTTC. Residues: CANSYSGGRAGNEQFF.

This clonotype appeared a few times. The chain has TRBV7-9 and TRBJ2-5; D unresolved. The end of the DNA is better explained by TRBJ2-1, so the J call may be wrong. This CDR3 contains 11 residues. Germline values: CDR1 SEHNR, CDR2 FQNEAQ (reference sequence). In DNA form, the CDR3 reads TGTGCCAGCAGCTTGGAAGAGACCCAGTTCTTC. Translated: CASSLEETQFF.

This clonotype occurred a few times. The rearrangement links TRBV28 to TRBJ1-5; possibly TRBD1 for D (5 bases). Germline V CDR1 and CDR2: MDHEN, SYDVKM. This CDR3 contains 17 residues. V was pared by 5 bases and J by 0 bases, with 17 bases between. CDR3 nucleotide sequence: TGTGCCAGCAGTCTACTGGGGGGGATTAATAGCAATCAGCCCCAGCATTTT. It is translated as CASSLLGGINSNQPQHF.

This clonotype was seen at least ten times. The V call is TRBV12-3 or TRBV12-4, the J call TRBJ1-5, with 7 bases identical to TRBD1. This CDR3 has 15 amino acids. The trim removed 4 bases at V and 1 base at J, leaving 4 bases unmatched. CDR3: CASSSSTGSNQPQHF. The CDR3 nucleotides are TGTGCCAGCAGTTCCTCGACAGGGAGCAATCAGCCCCAGCATTTT.

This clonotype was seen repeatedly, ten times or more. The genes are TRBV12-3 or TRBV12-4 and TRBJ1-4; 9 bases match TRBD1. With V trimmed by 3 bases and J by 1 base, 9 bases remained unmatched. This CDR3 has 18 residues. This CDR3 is CASSFGGQGFLTNEKLFF. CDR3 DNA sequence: TGTGCCAGCAGTTTCGGCGGACAGGGGTTTTTAACTAATGAAAAACTGTTTTTT.

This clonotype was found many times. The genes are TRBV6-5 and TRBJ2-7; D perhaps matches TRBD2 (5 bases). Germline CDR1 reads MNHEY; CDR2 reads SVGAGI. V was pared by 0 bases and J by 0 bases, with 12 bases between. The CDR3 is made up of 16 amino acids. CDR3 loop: CASSYSEAGVSYEQYF. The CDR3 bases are TGTGCCAGCAGTTACTCGGAGGCAGGTGTCTCCTACGAGCAGTACTTC.

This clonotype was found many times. In nucleotides, the CDR3 is TGCAGTGCTAGTGGACTAGCGGTGGCGCAGTACTTC. Translating it yields CSASGLAVAQYF. This rearrangement joins TRBV20-1 to TRBJ2-7; TRBD2 agrees at 10 bases. Germline CDR1 and CDR2: DFQATT and SNEGSKA (reference sequence). The CDR3 is 12 amino acids. Losses at the gene ends were 3 bases for V and 9 bases for J; bases not matched to a gene: 5.

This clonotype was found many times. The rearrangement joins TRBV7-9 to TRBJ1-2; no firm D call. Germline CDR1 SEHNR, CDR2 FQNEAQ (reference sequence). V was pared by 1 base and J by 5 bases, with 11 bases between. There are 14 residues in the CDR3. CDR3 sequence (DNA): TGTGCCAGCAGCTTAGATACGTTGACTTATGGCTACACCTTC. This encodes CASSLDTLTYGYTF. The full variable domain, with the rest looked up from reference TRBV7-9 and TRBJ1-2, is DTGVSQNPRHKITKRGQNVTFRCDPISEHNRLYWYRQTLGQGPEFLTYFQNEAQLEKSRLLSDRFSAERPKGSFSTLEIQRTEQGDSAMYLCASSLDTLTYGYTFGSGTRLTVV.

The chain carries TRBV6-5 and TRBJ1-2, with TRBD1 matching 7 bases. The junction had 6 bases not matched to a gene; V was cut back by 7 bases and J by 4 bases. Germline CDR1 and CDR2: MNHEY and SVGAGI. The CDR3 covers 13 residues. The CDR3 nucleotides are TGTGCCAGCAAACGACAGGGTGCCTATGGCTACACCTTC. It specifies CASKRQGAYGYTF.

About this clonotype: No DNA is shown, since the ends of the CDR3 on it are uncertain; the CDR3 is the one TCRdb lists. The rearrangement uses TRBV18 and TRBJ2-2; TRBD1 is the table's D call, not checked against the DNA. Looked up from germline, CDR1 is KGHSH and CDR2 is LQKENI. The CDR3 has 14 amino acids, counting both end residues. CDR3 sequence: CASSPDRVTGSCFF.

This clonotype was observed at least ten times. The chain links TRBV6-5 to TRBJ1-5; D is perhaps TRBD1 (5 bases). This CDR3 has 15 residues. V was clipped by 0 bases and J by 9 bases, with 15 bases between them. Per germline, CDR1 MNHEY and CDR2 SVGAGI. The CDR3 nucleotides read TGTGCCAGCAGTTACTCGAACACCGGGGGTTGGCCCCAGCATTTT. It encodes CASSYSNTGGWPQHF.

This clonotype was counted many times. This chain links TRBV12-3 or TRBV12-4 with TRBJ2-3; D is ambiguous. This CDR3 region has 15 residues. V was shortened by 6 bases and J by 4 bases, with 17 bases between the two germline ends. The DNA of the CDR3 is TGTGCCAGCAGCGCGCCCATGAGAACACCAGATACGCAGTATTTT. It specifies CASSAPMRTPDTQYF.

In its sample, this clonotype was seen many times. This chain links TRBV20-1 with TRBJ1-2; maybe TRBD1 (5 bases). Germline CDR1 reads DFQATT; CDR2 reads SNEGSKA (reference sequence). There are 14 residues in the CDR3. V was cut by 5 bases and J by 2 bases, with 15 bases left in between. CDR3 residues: CSAGGETENYGYTF. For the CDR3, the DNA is TGCAGTGCTGGGGGTGAGACGGAGAACTATGGCTACACCTTC.

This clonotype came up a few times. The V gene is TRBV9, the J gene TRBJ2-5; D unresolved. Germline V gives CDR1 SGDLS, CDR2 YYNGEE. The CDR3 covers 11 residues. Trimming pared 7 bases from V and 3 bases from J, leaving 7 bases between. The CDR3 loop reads CASGQEETQYF. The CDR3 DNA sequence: TGTGCCAGCGGGCAAGAAGAGACCCAGTACTTC.

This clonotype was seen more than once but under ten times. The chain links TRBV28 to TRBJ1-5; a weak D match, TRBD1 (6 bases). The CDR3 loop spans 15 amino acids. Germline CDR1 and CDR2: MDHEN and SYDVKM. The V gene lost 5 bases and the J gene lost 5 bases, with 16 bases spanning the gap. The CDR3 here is CASSPYRVRDQPQHF. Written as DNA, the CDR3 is TGTGCCAGCAGTCCCTACAGGGTAAGGGATCAGCCCCAGCATTTT.